The clone carrying this TCR beta chain showed up just once. Clones were sequenced by immunoSEQ multiplex PCR, and TCRdb holds only the in-frame ones, with some missing. The data contain about 270,000 clones, around 93% of them singletons. This entry is derived from a study of blood T cell repertoires in COVID-19. Germline trimming cut 10 bases from V and 0 bases from J; bases unmatched to any gene: 10. The CDR3 totals 16 residues. The germline CDR1 and CDR2 sequences are MNHEY and SMNVEV (reference sequence). The receptor was isolated from a man in his forties who had been exposed to COVID-19. J is TRBJ1-5 and V is TRBV27; 9 bases map to TRBD1. Material: PBMCs or T cells enriched from blood (not recorded which). The CDR3 region is CATKRTGAYSNQPQHF. In nucleotides, the CDR3 is TGTGCCACCAAGAGGACAGGGGCTTATAGCAATCAGCCCCAGCATTTT.